The entry below describes one TCR beta chain. Antigen unknown. The PCR had 60 Vbeta and 13 Jbeta primers. In the authors' workflow: Approximately 10 million shared chains were among approximately 80 million unique TCR beta chains counted in a later analysis. Assay: immunoSEQ multiplex PCR; the TCRdb copy retains only in-frame clones and omits some. The V and J calls and clone size are taken from that table; D and trimming were inferred from the DNA. Of about 62,000 clones detected, around 80% appear once; the ten largest clones hold more than 7.5%. The data are from a study of cytomegalovirus exposure and HLA in healthy donors. General study points: Common viral pathogens (according to a later analysis) appeared linked to several of the most significant clusters.

Germline V lookup: CDR1 MNHEY, CDR2 SMNVEV (reference sequence). The CDR3 is made up of 16 amino acids. This TCR was sampled from a man aged 35-49 years in good health and CMV-seronegative. The V gene is TRBV27, the J gene TRBJ2-5, with D maybe TRBD2 (6 bases). The last part of the DNA fits TRBJ2-7 better; the J call may be wrong. The sequencing input was PBMCs. The CDR3 bases are TGTGCCAGCAGTTTATTCCGGGAGATAAGCTCCTACGAGCAGTACTTC. Translating gives CASSLFREISSYEQYF.